These T cell receptor beta chains were read from a single sample in a study of cytomegalovirus exposure and HLA in healthy donors. Here immunoSEQ multiplex PCR was the method, and the copy in TCRdb shows in-frame clones only, minus some. This table has roughly 140,000 clones, around 79% appearing once. Sequences were obtained from PBMCs. The receptor set was obtained from a woman in her 30s in good health and CMV-seronegative. CDR3s include the opening cysteine and the closing phenylalanine or tryptophan. D genes are given only for firm matches. Clone size is shown for a subset of rows, as once, few, many or a class of expanded clone.

>-|TRBV21-1|-|TRBJ1-5
CASFEPGPQPQHF
TGTGCCAGCTTCGAACCAGGGCCCCAGCCCCAGCATTTT
>-|TRBV29-1|TRBD1|TRBJ1-1
CSVDRTGGKTEAFF
TGCAGCGTTGACAGGACAGGGGGCAAGACTGAAGCTTTCTTT
>-|TRBV5-1|-|TRBJ2-3
CASRSGTVTDTQYF
TGCGCCAGTCGTAGCGGCACCGTCACAGATACGCAGTATTTT
>-|TRBV6-1|-|TRBJ1-2
CASSEAAAGVGYTF
TGTGCCAGCAGTGAAGCGGCGGCAGGGGTAGGCTACACCTTC
>-|TRBV7-2|-|TRBJ1-4
CASSLDPNSVEKLFF
TGTGCCAGCAGCTTAGACCCAAACAGTGTCGAAAAACTGTTTTTT
>-|TRBV6-1|-|TRBJ1-5
CASSESQPQHF
TGTGCCAGCAGTGAGAGCCAGCCCCAGCATTTT
>few|TRBV7-9|-|TRBJ1-2
CASSLQGIERYGYTF
TGTGCCAGCAGCTTACAGGGAATCGAGAGGTATGGCTACACCTTC
>-|TRBV25-1|-|TRBJ1-1
CASSESGVGTEAFF
TGTGCCAGCAGTGAATCAGGGGTGGGCACTGAAGCTTTCTTT
>-|TRBV5-1|TRBD1|TRBJ1-1
CASSYNRQGVGAFF
TGCGCCAGCAGCTATAATAGACAGGGTGTGGGAGCTTTCTTT
>-|TRBV7-6|TRBD1|TRBJ2-7
CASSLVRPDRGPHEQYF
TGTGCCAGCAGCTTAGTTCGTCCCGACAGGGGACCCCACGAGCAGTACTTC
>-|TRBV19|TRBD2|TRBJ2-3
CASSSGGAGDTQYF
TGTGCCAGTTCAAGCGGGGGGGCCGGGGATACGCAGTATTTT
>-|TRBV7-9|-|TRBJ2-7
CASSLGQGNSDEQYF
TGTGCCAGCAGCTTGGGGCAGGGGAACTCGGATGAGCAGTACTTC
>-|TRBV7-9|TRBD1|TRBJ2-1
CASSWDRENEQFF
TGTGCCAGCAGCTGGGACAGGGAAAATGAGCAGTTCTTC
>few|TRBV28|-|TRBJ1-1
CASRRSGVPFSEAFF
TGTGCCAGCAGGCGGTCGGGGGTACCCTTCAGTGAAGCTTTCTTT
>-|TRBV11-2|-|TRBJ2-3
CASSSRRGATDTQYF
TGTGCCAGCAGCTCCCGGAGGGGTGCCACAGATACGCAGTATTTT
>-|TRBV9|-|TRBJ2-1
CASSVVPTATYNEQFF
TGTGCCAGCAGCGTAGTCCCCACAGCAACCTACAATGAGCAGTTCTTC
>-|TRBV5-1|TRBD1|TRBJ1-1
CASSRTGPRNTEAFF
TGCGCCAGCAGCAGGACAGGGCCAAGGAACACTGAAGCTTTCTTT
>-|TRBV2|TRBD1|TRBJ1-1
CASSAPPGQMNTEAFF
TGTGCCAGCAGTGCCCCTCCGGGACAGATGAACACTGAAGCTTTCTTT
>-|TRBV28|-|TRBJ1-2
CASSIGGYGYTF
TGTGCCAGCAGTATAGGGGGCTATGGCTACACCTTC
>-|TRBV28|-|TRBJ1-4
CASKSGNRAATNEKLFF
TGTGCCTCTAAGTCCGGAAACAGAGCCGCAACTAATGAAAAACTGTTTTTT
>-|TRBV9|TRBD1|TRBJ1-1
CASSPSGTGGGTTEAFF
TGTGCCAGCAGCCCCTCCGGGACAGGGGGGGGAACAACTGAAGCTTTCTTT
>-|TRBV6-4|TRBD2|TRBJ2-1
CASTRTSGAGEQFF
TGTGCCAGCACCAGGACTAGCGGGGCAGGGGAGCAGTTCTTC
>-|TRBV6-1|-|TRBJ2-5
CASSEALRDIFWVGETQYF
TGTGCCAGCAGTGAAGCGCTTCGGGACATTTTCTGGGTAGGAGAGACCCAGTACTTC
>-|TRBV5-1|-|TRBJ2-7
CASSIGTQYEQYF
TGCGCCAGCAGCATCGGGACACAGTACGAGCAGTACTTC
>-|TRBV4-1|-|TRBJ1-2
CASRQTNRVPNYGYTF
TGCGCCAGCAGACAAACTAACAGGGTCCCCAACTATGGCTACACCTTC
>-|TRBV2|TRBD2|TRBJ2-3
CAGGTSGGRRTDTQYF
TGTGCCGGCGGGACTAGCGGGGGCCGGCGAACAGATACGCAGTATTTT
>-|TRBV5-6|TRBD2|TRBJ2-1
CASSLASGGDEQFF
TGTGCCAGCAGCTTGGCTAGCGGGGGGGATGAGCAGTTCTTC
>-|TRBV9|-|TRBJ2-1
CASSVTAVNSYNEQFF
TGTGCCAGCAGCGTGACAGCAGTTAACTCCTACAATGAGCAGTTCTTC
>-|TRBV6-1|-|TRBJ1-2
CASSERPRVNYGYTF
TGTGCCAGCAGTGAACGGCCGCGGGTTAACTATGGCTACACCTTC
>-|TRBV5-4|-|TRBJ1-1
CASSWTTGKTEAFF
TGTGCCAGCAGCTGGACAACAGGGAAAACTGAAGCTTTCTTT
>few|TRBV6-5|-|TRBJ2-7
CASTTRLHEQYF
TGTGCCAGCACAACTAGACTCCACGAGCAGTACTTC
>-|TRBV6-5|TRBD1|TRBJ2-7
CASTPPGQGAYEQYF
TGTGCCAGCACCCCACCGGGACAGGGGGCGTACGAGCAGTACTTC
>few|TRBV5-5|-|TRBJ1-5
CASSLVAGNQPQHF
TGTGCCAGCAGCTTGGTTGCGGGGAATCAGCCCCAGCATTTT
>few|TRBV2|-|TRBJ2-3
CASRQQASPGTDTQYF
TGTGCCAGCAGACAACAGGCCTCACCAGGGACAGATACGCAGTATTTT
>once|TRBV21-1|-|TRBJ2-7
CASSKTSGGADEQYF
TGTGCCAGCAGCAAGACTAGCGGGGGGGCCGACGAGCAGTACTTC
>-|TRBV5-1|-|TRBJ2-5
CASSLGTGEETQYF
TGCGCCAGCAGCTTGGGGACGGGGGAAGAGACCCAGTACTTC
>-|TRBV6-1|-|TRBJ1-2
CASSEAAAGGAGYTF
TGTGCCAGCAGTGAAGCGGCGGCGGGGGGAGCGGGCTACACCTTC
>-|TRBV9|-|TRBJ1-5
CASSVAPDSNQPQHF
TGTGCCAGCAGCGTAGCCCCAGATAGCAATCAGCCCCAGCATTTT
>-|TRBV7-2|TRBD1|TRBJ2-7
CASSSYRGGEQYF
TGTGCCAGCAGCTCCTACAGGGGCGGCGAGCAGTACTTC
>-|TRBV18|-|TRBJ2-4
CASSPPSGNIQYF
TGTGCCAGCTCACCACCGTCAGGGAACATTCAGTACTTC
>-|TRBV5-1|TRBD1|TRBJ1-1
CASSLEFSGQGVSFF
TGCGCCAGCAGCTTGGAGTTTAGTGGACAGGGGGTTTCTTTCTTT
>-|TRBV2|-|TRBJ2-3
CASSKDLALDTQYF
TGTGCCAGCAGTAAGGACCTAGCTTTAGATACGCAGTATTTT
>-|TRBV6-5|-|TRBJ1-2
CASSYSGGLNGYTF
TGTGCCAGCAGTTACTCGGGCGGGCTGAATGGCTACACCTTC
>once|TRBV29-1|-|TRBJ2-7
CSVVTDSYEQYF
TGCAGCGTTGTAACAGATTCCTACGAGCAGTACTTC
>-|TRBV6-5|-|TRBJ1-1
CASRTGGTMNTEAFF
TGTGCCAGCAGAACGGGGGGTACCATGAACACTGAAGCTTTCTTT
>few|TRBV5-1|-|TRBJ1-1
CASSLGRAGSTMNTEAFF
TGCGCCAGCAGCCTCGGAAGGGCAGGGTCGACCATGAACACTGAAGCTTTCTTT
>-|TRBV6-5|TRBD1|TRBJ1-2
CASSLGQGSYGYTF
TGTGCCAGCAGTTTGGGACAGGGGAGTTATGGCTACACCTTC
>-|TRBV6-1|TRBD1|TRBJ1-6
CASRGTDNSPLHF
TGTGCCAGCAGAGGGACAGATAATTCACCCCTCCACTTT
>-|TRBV30|-|TRBJ2-1
CAWGGDIFNEQFF
TGTGCCTGGGGGGGGGACATTTTCAATGAGCAGTTCTTC
>-|TRBV11-2|TRBD1|TRBJ2-7
CASSLGPDRAYEQYF
TGTGCCAGCAGCTTAGGTCCCGACAGGGCCTACGAGCAGTACTTC
>few|TRBV5-4|-|TRBJ2-7
CASSPGLKYEQYF
TGTGCCAGCAGCCCGGGACTTAAGTACGAGCAGTACTTC
>few|TRBV5-5|-|TRBJ1-5
CASSLEQGYQPQHF
TGTGCCAGCAGCTTGGAACAGGGATATCAGCCCCAGCATTTT
>-|TRBV27|TRBD2|TRBJ2-5
CASSYGASGGLQETQYF
TGTGCCAGCAGTTACGGGGCTAGCGGGGGCCTTCAAGAGACCCAGTACTTC